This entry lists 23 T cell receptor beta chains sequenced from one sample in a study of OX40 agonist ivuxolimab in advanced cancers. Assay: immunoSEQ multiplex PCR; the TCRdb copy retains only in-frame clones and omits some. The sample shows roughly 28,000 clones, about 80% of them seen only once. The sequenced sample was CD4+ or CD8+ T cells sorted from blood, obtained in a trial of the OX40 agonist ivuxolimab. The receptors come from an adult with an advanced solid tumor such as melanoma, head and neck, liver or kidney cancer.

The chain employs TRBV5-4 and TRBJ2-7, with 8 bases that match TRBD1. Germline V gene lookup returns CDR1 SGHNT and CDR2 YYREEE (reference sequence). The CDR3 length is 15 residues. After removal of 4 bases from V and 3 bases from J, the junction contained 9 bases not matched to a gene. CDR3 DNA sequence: TGTGCCAGCAGCCTGGGACAGGTCATCGGCTACGAGCAGTACTTC. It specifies CASSLGQVIGYEQYF.

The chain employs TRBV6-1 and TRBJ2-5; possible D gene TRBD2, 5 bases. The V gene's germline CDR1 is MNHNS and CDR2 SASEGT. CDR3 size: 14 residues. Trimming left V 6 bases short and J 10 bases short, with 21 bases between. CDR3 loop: CASSAPWSPRDQYF. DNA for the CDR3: TGTGCCAGCAGCGCACCCTGGAGCCCCCGGGACCAGTACTTC.

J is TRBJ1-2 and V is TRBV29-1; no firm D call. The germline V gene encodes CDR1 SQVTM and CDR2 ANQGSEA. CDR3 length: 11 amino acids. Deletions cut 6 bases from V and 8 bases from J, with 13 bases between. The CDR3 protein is CSVPGRGGYTF. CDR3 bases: TGCAGCGTCCCAGGTCGTGGGGGCTACACCTTC.

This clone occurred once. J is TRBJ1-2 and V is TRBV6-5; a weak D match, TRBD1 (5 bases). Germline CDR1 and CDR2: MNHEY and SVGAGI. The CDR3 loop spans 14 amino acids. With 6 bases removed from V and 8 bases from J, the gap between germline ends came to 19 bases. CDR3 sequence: CASRRRGQREGYTF. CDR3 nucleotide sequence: TGTGCCAGCAGGCGAAGGGGCCAAAGGGAGGGCTACACCTTC.

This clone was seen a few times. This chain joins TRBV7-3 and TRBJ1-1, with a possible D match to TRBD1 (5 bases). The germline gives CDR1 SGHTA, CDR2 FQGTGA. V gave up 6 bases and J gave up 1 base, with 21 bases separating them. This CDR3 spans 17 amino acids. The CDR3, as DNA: TGTGCCAGCAGTGCGAACGGGGGATTCGGGAAGAACACTGAAGCTTTCTTT. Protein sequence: CASSANGGFGKNTEAFF.

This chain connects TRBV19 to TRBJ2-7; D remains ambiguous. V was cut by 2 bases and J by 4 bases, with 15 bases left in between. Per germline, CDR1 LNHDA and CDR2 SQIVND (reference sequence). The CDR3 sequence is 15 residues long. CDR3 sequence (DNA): TGTGCCAGTAGTATATACAGAGCCCCAAGTTACGAGCAGTACTTC. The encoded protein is CASSIYRAPSYEQYF.

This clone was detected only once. CDR3 DNA: TGTGCCAGCAGTTACTCTGGAGATACGCAGTATTTT. This encodes CASSYSGDTQYF. The chain combines TRBV6-5 with TRBJ2-3; D ambiguous. CDR3 size: 12 residues. V lost 0 bases and J lost 5, with 3 bases in between. In germline, CDR1 is MNHEY, CDR2 SVGAGI.

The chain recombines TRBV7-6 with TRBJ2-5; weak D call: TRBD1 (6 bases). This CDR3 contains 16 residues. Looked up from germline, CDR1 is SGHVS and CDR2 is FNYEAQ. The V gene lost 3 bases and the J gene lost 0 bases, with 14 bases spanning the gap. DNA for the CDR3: TGTGCCAGCAGCTTCAGGGGTGAATCACACCAAGAGACCCAGTACTTC. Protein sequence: CASSFRGESHQETQYF.

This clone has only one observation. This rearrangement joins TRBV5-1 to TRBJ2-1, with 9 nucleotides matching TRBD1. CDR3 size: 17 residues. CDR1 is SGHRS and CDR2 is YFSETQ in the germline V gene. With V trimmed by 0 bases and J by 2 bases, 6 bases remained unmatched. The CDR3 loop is CASSLGWGQGTYNEQFF. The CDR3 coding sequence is TGCGCCAGCAGCTTGGGTTGGGGACAGGGAACCTACAATGAGCAGTTCTTC.

The CDR3 region is CASSQDILPGAVGYTF. In nucleotides, the CDR3 is TGCGCCAGCAGCCAAGATATCCTCCCGGGGGCGGTGGGCTACACCTTC. The chain combines TRBV4-1 with TRBJ1-2; tentatively, D is TRBD1 (6 bases). This CDR3 is built from 16 residues. Germline loops: CDR1 MGHRA, CDR2 YSYEKL. V shed 0 bases and J shed 8 bases, with 19 bases lying between them.

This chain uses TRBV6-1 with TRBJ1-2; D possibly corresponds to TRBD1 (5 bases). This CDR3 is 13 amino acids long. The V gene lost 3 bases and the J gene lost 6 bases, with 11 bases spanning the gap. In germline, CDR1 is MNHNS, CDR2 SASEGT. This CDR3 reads CASSEGRADGYTF. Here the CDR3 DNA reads TGTGCCAGCAGTGAGGGCAGGGCTGATGGCTACACCTTC.

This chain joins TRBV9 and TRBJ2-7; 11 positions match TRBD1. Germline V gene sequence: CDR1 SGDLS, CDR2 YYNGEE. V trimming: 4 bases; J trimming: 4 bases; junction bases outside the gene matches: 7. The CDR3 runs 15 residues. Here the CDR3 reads CASSPGQGGGYEQYF. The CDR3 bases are TGTGCCAGCAGCCCGGGACAGGGGGGTGGGTACGAGCAGTACTTC.

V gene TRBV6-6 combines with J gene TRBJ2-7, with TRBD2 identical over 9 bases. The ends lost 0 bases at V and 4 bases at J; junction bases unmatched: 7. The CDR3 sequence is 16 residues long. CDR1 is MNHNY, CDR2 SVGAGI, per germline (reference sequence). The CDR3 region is CASSYSRLAGIYEQYF. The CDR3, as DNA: TGTGCCAGCAGTTACTCGAGGCTAGCGGGGATATACGAGCAGTACTTC.

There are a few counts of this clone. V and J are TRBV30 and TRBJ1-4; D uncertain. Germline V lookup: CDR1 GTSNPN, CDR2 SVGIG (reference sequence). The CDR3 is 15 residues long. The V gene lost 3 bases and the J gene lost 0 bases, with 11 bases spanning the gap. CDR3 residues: CAWSRKTATNEKLFF. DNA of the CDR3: TGTGCCTGGAGCAGAAAGACCGCAACTAATGAAAAACTGTTTTTT.

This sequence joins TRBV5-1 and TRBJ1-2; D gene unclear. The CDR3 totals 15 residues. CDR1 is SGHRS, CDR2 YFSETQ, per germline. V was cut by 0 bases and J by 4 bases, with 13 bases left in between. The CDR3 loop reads CASSLEGGLSYGYTF. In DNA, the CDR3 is TGCGCCAGCAGCTTGGAGGGAGGGCTCTCCTATGGCTACACCTTC.

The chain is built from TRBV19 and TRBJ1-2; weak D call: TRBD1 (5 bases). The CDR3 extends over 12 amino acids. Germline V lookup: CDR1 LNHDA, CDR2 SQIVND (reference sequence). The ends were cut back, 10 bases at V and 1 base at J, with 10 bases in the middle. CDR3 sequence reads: CATDSHNYGYTF. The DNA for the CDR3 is TGTGCCACAGACAGCCATAACTATGGCTACACCTTC.

Here the CDR3 DNA reads TGTGCCAGTAGTATTTCAGGGGGCTCGCCCCTCCACTTT. It translates to CASSISGGSPLHF. V and J are TRBV19 and TRBJ1-6; TRBD1 matches at 8 bases. Germline V gene sequence: CDR1 LNHDA, CDR2 SQIVND (reference sequence). This CDR3 contains 13 residues. The V gene end was trimmed by 3 bases and the J gene end by 13 bases; junction bases not matched to a gene: 5.

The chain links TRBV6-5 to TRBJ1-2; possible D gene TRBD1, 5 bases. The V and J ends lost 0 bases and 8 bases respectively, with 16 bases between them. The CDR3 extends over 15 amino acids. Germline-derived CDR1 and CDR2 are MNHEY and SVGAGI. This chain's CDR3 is CASSYSLGRVGGYTF. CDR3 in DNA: TGTGCCAGCAGTTACTCCTTAGGCAGGGTAGGCGGCTACACCTTC.

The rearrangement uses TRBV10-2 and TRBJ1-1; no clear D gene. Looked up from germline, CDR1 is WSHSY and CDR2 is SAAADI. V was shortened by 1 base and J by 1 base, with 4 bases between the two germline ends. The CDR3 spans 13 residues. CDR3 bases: TGCGCCAGCAGTGAGTACAGGAACACTGAAGCTTTCTTT. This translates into CASSEYRNTEAFF.

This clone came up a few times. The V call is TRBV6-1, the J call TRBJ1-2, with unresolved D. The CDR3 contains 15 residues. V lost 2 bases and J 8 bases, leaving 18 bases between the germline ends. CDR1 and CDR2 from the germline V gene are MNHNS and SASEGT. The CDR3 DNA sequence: TGTGCCAGCAGTGAATTCGGCGGTAATATGGGCGGCTACACCTTC. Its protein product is CASSEFGGNMGGYTF.

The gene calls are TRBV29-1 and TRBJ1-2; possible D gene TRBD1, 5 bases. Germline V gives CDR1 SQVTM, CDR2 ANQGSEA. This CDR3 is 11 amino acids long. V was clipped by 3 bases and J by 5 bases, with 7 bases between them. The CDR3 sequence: CSVDGGYGYTF. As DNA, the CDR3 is TGCAGCGTTGACGGGGGATATGGCTACACCTTC.

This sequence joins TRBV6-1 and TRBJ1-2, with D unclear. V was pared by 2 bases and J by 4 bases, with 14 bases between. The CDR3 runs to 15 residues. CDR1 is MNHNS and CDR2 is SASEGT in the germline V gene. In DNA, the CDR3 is TGTGCCAGCAGTGAAAAAAGCGGCAGTACCTATGGCTACACCTTC. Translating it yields CASSEKSGSTYGYTF.

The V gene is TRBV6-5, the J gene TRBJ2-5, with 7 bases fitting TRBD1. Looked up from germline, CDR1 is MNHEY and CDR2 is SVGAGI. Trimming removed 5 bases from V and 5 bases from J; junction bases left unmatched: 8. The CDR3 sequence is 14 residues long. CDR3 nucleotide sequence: TGTGCCAGCAGTCTACAGGGGAGTGGGGAGACCCAGTACTTC. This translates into CASSLQGSGETQYF.